Sequencing of this TCR beta chain was carried out in a study of CXCR4 blockade with PD-1 therapy in pancreatic cancer. The method was immunoSEQ multiplex PCR; TCRdb's version includes in-frame clones alone and lacks a portion of them. The sample yields roughly 5,800 clones, less than 40% seen once. CDR1 SGHDN and CDR2 FVKESK come from the germline V gene. V lost 0 bases to trimming and J lost 10 bases; unmatched junction nucleotides: 7. The CDR3 is 15 amino acids. Notes on the study in general: More frequent amino acid clones had more nucleotide rearrangements, suggesting convergent selection.

This clone has just a few counts. Its antigen is currently unknown. Sequencing used tumor tissue. The sequence came from a human donor with pancreatic ductal adenocarcinoma. The V call is TRBV14, the J call TRBJ1-1; 11 bases are a match to TRBD1. The chain's CDR3 is CASSQEVGQGASAFF. The CDR3 DNA follows: TGTGCCAGCAGCCAAGAGGTCGGACAGGGGGCATCAGCTTTCTTT.